This T cell receptor (beta chain) is from a study of T cells in localized non-small cell lung cancer. Repertoires were generated with immunoSEQ multiplex PCR, while TCRdb's copy carries only in-frame clones and drops some. The sample carries 23,000 or so clones, 75% to 90% recorded once. Regarding this clone: Its antigen remains unknown.

The germline CDR1 and CDR2 sequences are SGHTA and FQGNSA. Deletions cut 3 bases from V and 2 bases from J, with 11 bases between. This CDR3 is built from 14 residues. Study results and caveats: Adjacent uninvolved lung had the highest clonality, suggesting focused antigen responses. A denser population of T cells in blood accompanied longer overall survival. Because researchers sequenced only one region of the tumor, heterogeneity is still possible. Adjacent lung tissue had a median about 60 of the top 100 clones found in the tumor.

The sequence came from a man aged 35 to 69 with stage I squamous cell lung carcinoma. The V gene is TRBV7-2, the J gene TRBJ2-7; D is possibly TRBD1 (6 bases). The source material was peripheral blood, sampled before any cancer treatment. The CDR3 bases are TGTGCCAGCAGCTTCCCCGACAGGACCTACGAGCAGTACTTC. Its protein product is CASSFPDRTYEQYF.